This paragraph covers one T cell receptor (beta chain) sequence. Primers: 60 Vbeta forward and 13 Jbeta reverse. Clones were read by immunoSEQ multiplex PCR, and TCRdb kept only the in-frame ones, dropping some. The sample has 150,000 to 200,000 clones, about four fifths seen once; the top ten hold around 0.93%. Germline loops: CDR1 MGHDK, CDR2 SYGVNS. Trimming pared 6 bases from V and 0 bases from J, leaving 5 bases between. CDR3 size: 12 residues. This sample was included in a study of cytomegalovirus exposure and HLA in healthy donors. The TCR was taken from a man between 25 and 39 years old in good health and CMV-seronegative. V usage is TRBV25-1 and J usage is TRBJ2-5; D is uncertain. The material sequenced was PBMCs. The CDR3 sequence: CASSDYQETQYF. In nucleotides, the CDR3 is TGTGCCAGCAGCGACTACCAAGAGACCCAGTACTTC.